This T cell receptor (beta chain) was sequenced in a study of T cells in Graves' hyperthyroidism and ophthalmopathy. Amplified TCR beta CDR3 regions came from RNA transcripts. The primer set for the first-round RT-PCR of the TCR CDR3 was HTBI. A single record per CDR3 protein comes from TCRdb applying MiXCR to the multiplex PCR reads. The table has approximately 210,000 distinct CDR3 sequences, under 20% seen once. Stable Graves' hyperthyroidism meant no ophthalmopathy progression within 18 months. CDR3 size: 14 residues. Trimming took 4 bases from V and 3 from J, leaving 9 bases between them. The germline V gene has CDR1 MNHNS and CDR2 SASEGT. This clonotype was detected a few times.

Source material: blood. J is TRBJ2-2 and V is TRBV6-1; D remains ambiguous. The sequence was obtained from a man aged 50-59 years with Graves' hyperthyroidism. The CDR3 sequence: CASSGQTYTGELFF. CDR3 nucleotide sequence: TGTGCCAGCAGTGGGCAGACCTACACCGGGGAGCTGTTTTTT.